Listed below are T cell receptor beta chains from one sample, sequenced in a study of blood T cell repertoires in COVID-19. Sequencing used immunoSEQ multiplex PCR; TCRdb keeps in-frame clones, though not all of them. This repertoire shows about 49,000 clones, roughly 83% found once; its top ten account for over 10%. Sequencing input: peripheral blood. The receptors derive from a human donor in a cohort sampled during active COVID-19. CDR3s include the opening cysteine and the closing phenylalanine or tryptophan. The D gene is left open where the match is weak. Clone size, where shown, is once, few, many, or a class for clones that have expanded.

>TRBD2|-|TRBV19|TRBJ2-3
TGTGCCAGTAGTAGAGCCGCGGGAGGCACAGATACGCAGTATTTT
CASSRAAGGTDTQYF
>-|-|TRBV6-5|TRBJ1-2
TGTGCCAGCAGTTACTACGGGGTCTATGGCTACACCTTC
CASSYYGVYGYTF
>TRBD2|-|TRBV10-3|TRBJ2-7
TGTGCCGCAGGGGGACTAGCGGGGACCTACGAGCAGTACTTC
CAAGGLAGTYEQYF
>-|few|TRBV7-6|TRBJ2-2
TGTGCCAGCAGCTTAGGAGGGACCGGGGAGCTGTTTTTT
CASSLGGTGELFF
>-|-|TRBV5-1|TRBJ1-6
TGCGCCAGCAGCTTCACTATACAGGGTAATTCACCCCTCCACTTT
CASSFTIQGNSPLHF
>-|-|TRBV6-5|TRBJ1-2
TGTGCCAGCAGTCGCGCGGGGGTGGAGAAAGGCTACACCTTC
CASSRAGVEKGYTF
>-|few|TRBV19|TRBJ2-2
TGTGCCAGTAGGACGACAGCCTTATCGAACACCGGGGAGCTGTTTTTT
CASRTTALSNTGELFF
>TRBD2|-|TRBV4-3|TRBJ2-5
TGCGCCAGCAGCCAAGTTTCTAGCGGGGGCCCCCAGTACTTC
CASSQVSSGGPQYF
>TRBD1|-|TRBV15|TRBJ1-5
TGTGCCACCAGTAGGCAGGGGGATCATCAGCCCCAGCATTTT
CATSRQGDHQPQHF
>TRBD1|-|TRBV2|TRBJ2-7
TGTGCCAGCAGTGGTGAGGCAGGGGGATGGTACGAGCAGTACTTC
CASSGEAGGWYEQYF
>TRBD1|-|TRBV27|TRBJ1-1
TGTGCCAGCAGCGTACTTTCCCTGACAGGGGTTACTGAAGCTTTCTTT
CASSVLSLTGVTEAFF
>TRBD2|-|TRBV7-9|TRBJ2-7
TGTGCCAGCAGCCCCCAGGAGGGCGGGGGAAACTACGAGCAGTACTTC
CASSPQEGGGNYEQYF
>-|-|TRBV11-1|TRBJ1-2
TGTGCCAGCAGCTTAGCGGGCGGGGGCCGCTACACCTTC
CASSLAGGGRYTF
>TRBD1|-|TRBV6-2/TRBV6-3|TRBJ1-5
TGTGCCAGCAGTTCCTACCGGGACAGCAACAATCAGCCCCAGCATTTT
CASSSYRDSNNQPQHF
>TRBD1|-|TRBV4-2|TRBJ1-1
TGTGCCAGCAGCCAACAGGGGGACGGGCTCACTGAAGCTTTCTTT
CASSQQGDGLTEAFF
>TRBD2|-|TRBV7-2|TRBJ2-5
TGTGCCAGCAGCTTTGGGCGGGGGGGTGGACAAGAGACCCAGTACTTC
CASSFGRGGGQETQYF
>TRBD1|once|TRBV5-4|TRBJ2-7
TGTGCCAGCAGCCCGGCCACAGGGGATCCCCTACAGCAGTACTTC
CASSPATGDPLQQYF
>-|-|TRBV5-1|TRBJ2-6
TGCGCCAGCAGCTTTAGCGGTATGGGGGCCAACGTCCTGACTTTC
CASSFSGMGANVLTF
>-|-|TRBV5-1|TRBJ1-1
TGCGCCAGCAGCTTGATCTTCTCTCGGTTGAACACTGAAGCTTTCTTT
CASSLIFSRLNTEAFF
>-|-|TRBV21-1|TRBJ1-5
TGTGCCAGCAGCAAAGAAGTGAGGGTGGATCAGCCCCAGCATTTT
CASSKEVRVDQPQHF
>-|-|TRBV6-2/TRBV6-3|TRBJ2-7
TGTGCCAGCAGTTTAGTGCGATCCTACGAGCAGTACTTC
CASSLVRSYEQYF
>TRBD2|-|TRBV6-2/TRBV6-3|TRBJ2-5
TGTGCCAGCAGTTTCTCCCCCAGGACTAGCGGGGGGGCCAGGCAAGAGACCCAGTACTTC
CASSFSPRTSGGARQETQYF
>-|-|TRBV19|TRBJ1-1
TGTGCCAGTAGGAGGGCGATGAACACTGAAGCTTTCTTT
CASRRAMNTEAFF
>-|-|TRBV6-5|TRBJ1-1
TGTGCCAGCAGTTACACCGGGGATGGTGAAGCTTTCTTT
CASSYTGDGEAFF